Presented here are 18 T cell receptor beta chains from one specimen sequenced in a study of blood T cell repertoires in COVID-19. Here immunoSEQ multiplex PCR was the method, and the copy in TCRdb shows in-frame clones only, minus some. The sample yields more than 400,000 clones, around 91% seen once. Sequenced input: PBMCs or T cells enriched from blood (not recorded which). The receptor source for this set is a man younger than 35 who had recovered from COVID-19.

V and J are TRBV9 and TRBJ2-2; TRBD2 might be the D (5 bases). Deletions cut 2 bases from V and 6 bases from J, with 11 bases between. CDR1 and CDR2 from the germline V gene are SGDLS and YYNGEE. The CDR3 runs 14 residues. Here the CDR3 reads CASSVHTSPGELFF. DNA of the CDR3: TGTGCCAGCAGCGTTCACACTAGTCCCGGGGAGCTGTTTTTT.

This clone was picked up one time. The chain carries TRBV30 and TRBJ2-1; 13 bases match TRBD2. The CDR3 loop spans 13 amino acids. V lost 5 bases and J lost 5; bases outside the gene matches: 0. The germline V gene has CDR1 GTSNPN and CDR2 SVGIG (reference sequence). CDR3 nucleotide sequence: TGTGCCTGGGGGACTAGCGGGAACAATGAGCAGTTCTTC. Translating gives CAWGTSGNNEQFF.

This sequence joins TRBV6-5 and TRBJ1-1, with TRBD1 as a possible D gene (5 bases). There are 13 residues in the CDR3. Trimming took off 0 bases at V and 6 bases at J, with 8 bases between the two ends. The germline gives CDR1 MNHEY, CDR2 SVGAGI. The CDR3 loop is CASSYSPGAEAFF. As DNA, the CDR3 is TGTGCCAGCAGTTACTCCCCGGGGGCTGAAGCTTTCTTT.

The chain has TRBV29-1 and TRBJ2-2, with 10 positions matching TRBD2. The germline V gene has CDR1 SQVTM and CDR2 ANQGSEA. The CDR3 extends over 15 amino acids. The V and J ends lost 3 bases and 6 bases, in that order; junction bases with no gene match: 7. Here the CDR3 DNA reads TGCAGCGTTGAGGCTAGCGGGAGTCCTCCCGGGGAGCTGTTTTTT. Translation gives CSVEASGSPPGELFF.

V is TRBV18 and J is TRBJ1-2; 7 nucleotides line up with TRBD1. The germline V gene encodes CDR1 KGHSH and CDR2 LQKENI. The CDR3 is 15 amino acids. V shed 4 bases, J shed 8 bases, and the junction held 13 bases outside the gene matches. For the CDR3, the DNA is TGTGCCAGCTCACTACACAGGGGCGTCATGGGAGGCTACACCTTC. This codes for CASSLHRGVMGGYTF.

V gene TRBV6-5 combines with J gene TRBJ1-2, with TRBD1 identical over 7 bases. Unmatched junction bases numbered 1, after V lost 8 bases and J lost 4 bases. CDR1 and CDR2 (germline): MNHEY, SVGAGI. This CDR3 contains 11 residues. In DNA, the CDR3 is TGTGCCAGCGGGACAGTCTATGGCTACACCTTC. Protein: CASGTVYGYTF.

Concerning this clone itself: At the DNA level, this CDR3 is encoded by other sequences in the same sample as well. This chain joins TRBV3-1 (or the pseudogene TRBV3-2) and TRBJ1-6; possibly TRBD1 for D (5 bases). This CDR3 comprises 13 residues. V lost 0 bases to trimming and J lost 10 bases, with 7 bases between them. The germline V gene has CDR1 LGHDT and CDR2 YNNKEL (reference sequence). DNA for the CDR3: TGTGCCAGCAGCCAAGAAAGGGGATCACCCCTCCACTTT. Protein sequence: CASSQERGSPLHF.

The V gene is TRBV28, the J gene TRBJ2-2, with 10 nucleotides matching TRBD2. The CDR3 contains 17 residues. V shed 2 bases and J 1 base; nucleotides not matched to a gene: 4. Per the germline V gene, CDR1 is MDHEN and CDR2 is SYDVKM. The CDR3: CASSLEIAGGNTGELFF. Here the CDR3 DNA reads TGTGCCAGCAGTTTAGAAATAGCGGGGGGGAACACCGGGGAGCTGTTTTTT.

The chain couples TRBV2 to TRBJ2-7; 8 bases line up with TRBD1. The CDR3 length is 13 residues. CDR1 and CDR2 from the germline V gene are SNHLY and FYNNEI. V shed 5 bases, J shed 3 bases, and the junction held 3 bases outside the gene matches. Written as DNA, the CDR3 is TGTGCCAGCAGTCGGACAGGGTACTACGAGCAGTACTTC. Its protein is CASSRTGYYEQYF.

The chain has TRBV7-9 and TRBJ2-5, with a tentative D call TRBD2 (6 bases). The V end was cut by 5 bases, the J end by 1 base, with 11 bases between. This CDR3 region has 14 residues. CDR1 is SEHNR, CDR2 FQNEAQ, per germline (reference sequence). The CDR3 region is CASSLMGGQETQYF. CDR3 nucleotides: TGTGCCAGCAGCCTGATGGGGGGCCAAGAGACCCAGTACTTC.

This chain joins TRBV5-1 and TRBJ2-5; the match to TRBD2 covers 7 bases. V lost 7 bases, J lost 3 bases, and 18 bases stayed unmatched. The CDR3 contains 17 residues. Germline V CDR1 and CDR2: SGHRS, YFSETQ. The CDR3 region has the DNA TGCGCCAGCTCCCCTCCCATCGCGGGAGATCAAAAAGAGACCCAGTACTTC. Amino acids: CASSPPIAGDQKETQYF. The full variable domain, in which reference TRBV5-1 and TRBJ2-5 provide the parts outside the CDR3, is KAGVTQTPRYLIKTRGQQVTLSCSPISGHRSVSWYQQTPGQGLQFLFEYFSETQRNKGNFPGRFSGRQFSNSRSEMNVSTLELGDSALYLCASSPPIAGDQKETQYFGPGTRLLVL.

This clone appeared a single time. The chain recombines TRBV27 with TRBJ1-5, with TRBD1 as a possible D gene (5 bases). Germline-derived CDR1 and CDR2 are MNHEY and SMNVEV (reference sequence). The CDR3 is 15 amino acids. Trimming took 5 bases from V and 2 from J, leaving 13 bases between them. In DNA, the CDR3 is TGTGCCAGCAGTCCCGACCCGGGGGGCAATCAGCCCCAGCATTTT. As protein: CASSPDPGGNQPQHF.

The chain carries TRBV6-2 or TRBV6-3 and TRBJ1-1; TRBD1 aligns across 8 bases. The CDR3 loop spans 16 amino acids. Germline V gene data show CDR1 as MNHEY and CDR2 as SVGEGT. J gave up 5 bases and V 5 bases, and 13 bases lay outside the gene matches. In DNA, the CDR3 is TGTGCCAGCAGTGGATTTACCAGGACAGGGAAAACTGAAGCTTTCTTT. It translates to CASSGFTRTGKTEAFF.

The gene calls are TRBV19 and TRBJ1-1; no firm D call. This CDR3 has 13 residues. The ends were cut back, 3 bases at V and 1 base at J, with 6 bases in the middle. Germline assignment: CDR1 LNHDA and CDR2 SQIVND (reference sequence). CDR3 residues: CASSMRQNTEAFF. In DNA, the CDR3 is TGTGCCAGTAGTATGCGACAGAACACTGAAGCTTTCTTT.

This sequence joins TRBV29-1 and TRBJ2-3; D may be TRBD1 (7 bases). The V gene's germline CDR1 is SQVTM and CDR2 ANQGSEA. The CDR3 contains 15 residues. Trimming removed 2 bases at V and 4 bases at J, with 16 bases between. The DNA for the CDR3 is TGCAGCGTTGAAATGTGGAGGGGGCGGGCAGATACGCAGTATTTT. Its protein is CSVEMWRGRADTQYF.

A remark on this clone: A read error may account for a junction end that differs from germline. The chain couples TRBV20-1 to TRBJ2-7; 7 positions agree with TRBD1. Germline CDR1 DFQATT, CDR2 SNEGSKA (reference sequence). CDR3 length: 11 amino acids. This CDR3 reads CSARNRGEEYF. CDR3 nucleotide sequence: TGCAGTGCTAGGAACAGGGGCGAGGAGTACTTC.

The chain carries TRBV20-1 and TRBJ2-7; D is undetermined. CDR3 length: 11 residues. From germline, CDR1 is DFQATT and CDR2 SNEGSKA (reference sequence). V was trimmed by 1 base and J by 7 bases, leaving 8 bases between them. The CDR3 loop reads CSARATREQYF. The CDR3 DNA reads TGCAGTGCTAGAGCGACGCGGGAGCAGTACTTC.

V gene TRBV7-9 combines with J gene TRBJ1-4; D perhaps matches TRBD1 (5 bases). CDR1 is SEHNR, CDR2 FQNEAQ, per germline (reference sequence). CDR3 length equals 14 residues. V dropped 5 bases and J dropped 3 bases, with 10 bases sitting between them. The CDR3 protein is CASSQQAPNEKLFF. The CDR3 bases are TGTGCCAGCAGCCAACAGGCCCCTAATGAAAAACTGTTTTTT.